This is a list of T cell receptor beta chains from one sample in a study of a mutant IDH1 vaccine in newly diagnosed glioma. These receptors' targets are unknown. The table came from immunoSEQ multiplex PCR; TCRdb's copy has only in-frame clones and leaves some out. The table has roughly 120,000 clones, 80% seen once; the top ten hold 5.5%. This specimen consisted of PBMCs, obtained from a glioma patient whose treatment included an IDH1 peptide vaccine. All receptors come from a man aged 40-50 years with glioma. Both conserved end residues are part of each CDR3. A D gene is named only where the DNA matches it firmly. The size field is filled for only some rows; it gives once, few, many or a size class.

j_call d_call v_call clone_size cdr3_aa cdr3_nt
TRBJ1-1 . TRBV11-1 . CASALSNTEAFF TGTGCCAGCGCCCTATCCAACACTGAAGCTTTCTTT
TRBJ1-5 TRBD1 TRBV5-1 . CASSLTGVSNQPQHF TGCGCCAGCAGCTTGACAGGGGTTAGCAATCAGCCCCAGCATTTT
TRBJ2-1 TRBD2 TRBV11-1 . CASSLLAGAVNEQFF TGTGCCAGCAGCTTATTGGCGGGAGCAGTGAATGAGCAGTTCTTC
TRBJ2-1 . TRBV21-1 once CASSKVWSGRASRDNEQFF TGTGCCAGCAGCAAAGTTTGGAGCGGGAGGGCCAGTAGAGACAATGAGCAGTTCTTC
TRBJ2-7 . TRBV15 . CATSWGYEQYF TGTGCCACCAGCTGGGGGTACGAGCAGTACTTC
TRBJ2-7 . TRBV9 . CASSPLGPGRSEQYF TGTGCCAGCAGTCCGCTGGGCCCCGGTCGTTCCGAGCAGTACTTC
TRBJ1-5 . TRBV30 . CAWTLGDRLNQPQHF TGTGCCTGGACCCTCGGAGACAGGCTCAATCAGCCCCAGCATTTT
TRBJ1-5 . TRBV6-6 . CASSYIGAPNQPQHF TGTGCCAGCAGTTATATTGGGGCTCCCAATCAGCCCCAGCATTTT
TRBJ2-7 . TRBV27 . CASSLEGHFSYEQYF TGTGCCAGCAGTCTAGAGGGACATTTCTCCTACGAGCAGTACTTC
TRBJ2-3 . TRBV11-2 . CASSFSTDTQYF TGTGCCAGCAGCTTCTCAACAGATACGCAGTATTTT
TRBJ2-7 TRBD2 TRBV4-3 few CASSQDLAGGSYEQYF TGCGCCAGCAGCCAAGATTTAGCGGGAGGGTCCTACGAGCAGTACTTC
TRBJ1-6 TRBD1 TRBV6-5 . CASRETGVSSPLHF TGTGCCAGCAGGGAGACAGGGGTGAGTTCACCCCTCCACTTT
TRBJ2-1 TRBD1 TRBV6-1 few CAITGTGVYNEQFF TGTGCCATCACCGGGACAGGGGTCTACAATGAGCAGTTCTTC
TRBJ2-5 . TRBV6-1 once CASSVPLAGKIGTQYF TGTGCCAGCAGTGTCCCCTTGGCAGGGAAGATAGGGACCCAGTACTTC
TRBJ1-3 . TRBV7-9 . CASSPLFIDTIYF TGTGCCAGCAGCCCCCTCTTCATTGACACCATATATTTT
TRBJ2-1 TRBD2 TRBV4-1 . CASSQLQTSGSGNEQFF TGCGCCAGCAGCCAACTCCAGACTAGCGGGAGCGGTAATGAGCAGTTCTTC
TRBJ2-7 . TRBV7-2 many CASSPLPFYEQYF TGTGCCAGCAGCCCACTCCCTTTCTACGAGCAGTACTTC
TRBJ2-7 . TRBV11-1 . CASSLVPDSSYEQYF TGTGCCAGCAGCTTAGTGCCGGACAGCTCCTACGAGCAGTACTTC
TRBJ2-1 . TRBV4-3 . CASSQDGMRKINNEQFF TGCGCCAGCAGCCAAGATGGAATGCGAAAGATAAACAATGAGCAGTTCTTC
TRBJ1-2 . TRBV28 . CASSPARAGGYTF TGTGCCAGCAGTCCCGCGAGGGCTGGAGGCTACACCTTC
TRBJ1-6 . TRBV6-5 . CASSSDSNSPLHF TGTGCCAGCAGTTCTGACAGTAATTCACCCCTCCACTTT
TRBJ2-3 . TRBV6-5 . CASSYSRVTDTQYF TGTGCCAGCAGTTACTCGAGAGTCACAGATACGCAGTATTTT
TRBJ1-5 . TRBV28 . CASSWGQPQHF TGTGCCAGCAGTTGGGGTCAGCCCCAGCATTTT
TRBJ2-3 TRBD2 TRBV7-9 once CASSAPGLAGGQRDTQYF TGTGCCAGCAGCGCGCCGGGACTAGCGGGAGGGCAGAGAGATACGCAGTATTTT
TRBJ1-5 TRBD1 TRBV7-9 . CASSRGTVSNQPQHF TGTGCCAGCAGCCGCGGGACAGTTAGCAATCAGCCCCAGCATTTT
TRBJ1-1 . TRBV10-1 few CASSGQHTEAFF TGCGCCAGCAGTGGACAGCATACTGAAGCTTTCTTT
TRBJ1-1 . TRBV5-6 . CASSFGRYEAFF TGTGCCAGCAGCTTTGGTCGTTATGAAGCTTTCTTT
TRBJ2-5 . TRBV4-2 . CASSQDKRGQETQYF TGTGCCAGCAGCCAAGACAAGAGGGGCCAAGAGACCCAGTACTTC
TRBJ2-6 . TRBV4-3 . CASSQQFPGTHSGANVLTF TGCGCCAGCAGCCAACAGTTCCCAGGAACCCACTCTGGGGCCAACGTCCTGACTTTC
TRBJ1-4 TRBD1 TRBV18 few CASSRTGANEKLFF TGTGCCAGCTCACGGACAGGGGCGAATGAAAAACTGTTTTTT
TRBJ2-5 . TRBV5-6 . CASSLRPQETQYF TGTGCCAGCAGCCTCCGCCCCCAAGAGACCCAGTACTTC
TRBJ2-2 TRBD1 TRBV19 once CASSRGQGARGTGELFF TGTGCCAGTAGTAGAGGACAGGGGGCGCGTGGCACCGGGGAGCTGTTTTTT
TRBJ1-5 TRBD1 TRBV2 few CASSDGFRDRVNQPQHF TGTGCCAGCAGTGATGGTTTCCGGGACAGGGTCAATCAGCCCCAGCATTTT
TRBJ2-3 . TRBV2 once CASNAQGTSTDTQYF TGTGCCAGCAACGCCCAGGGCACTAGCACAGATACGCAGTATTTT
TRBJ1-5 TRBD1 TRBV9 . CASSDGQGANQPQHF TGTGCCAGCAGCGACGGACAGGGGGCAAATCAGCCCCAGCATTTT
TRBJ2-7 . TRBV5-4 . CASSLGLPGIYEQYF TGTGCCAGCAGCTTAGGCCTCCCGGGGATCTACGAGCAGTACTTC
TRBJ2-5 . TRBV6-6 . CASSYRGGEGETQYF TGTGCCAGCAGTTACCGAGGGGGAGAAGGAGAGACCCAGTACTTC
TRBJ2-7 . TRBV18 . CASSPGVEQYF TGTGCCAGCTCACCAGGGGTCGAGCAGTACTTC
TRBJ2-3 . TRBV10-3 . CAISPRESTDTQYF TGTGCCATCAGTCCCAGGGAAAGCACAGATACGCAGTATTTT
TRBJ2-7 . TRBV1 . CTSSQDNHPVRRVSLAGIYEQYF TGCACCAGCAGCCAAGATAACCACCCAGTGAGAAGGGTAAGTCTAGCGGGAATCTACGAGCAGTACTTC
TRBJ1-1 . TRBV10-2 . CATTPRTDTEAFF TGCGCCACTACCCCTAGGACAGACACTGAAGCTTTCTTT
TRBJ1-3 TRBD1 TRBV5-1 . CASSLDRGRNTIYF TGCGCCAGCAGCTTGGACAGGGGTAGAAACACCATATATTTT
TRBJ1-3 . TRBV4-3 . CASSQDRHRLSGNTIYF TGCGCCAGCAGCCAAGATAGACACCGTCTCTCTGGAAACACCATATATTTT
TRBJ2-7 . TRBV7-2 . CASSLSVGYEQYF TGTGCCAGCAGCTTATCTGTGGGGTACGAGCAGTACTTC
TRBJ1-5 . TRBV6-1 . CASSELGGSNQPQHF TGTGCCAGCAGTGAATTGGGGGGTAGCAATCAGCCCCAGCATTTT
TRBJ2-1 TRBD1 TRBV4-2 . CASSDRDRMVNEQFF TGTGCCAGCAGCGACCGGGACAGGATGGTGAATGAGCAGTTCTTC
TRBJ2-5 . TRBV6-5 once CASSYGETQYF TGTGCCAGCAGTTACGGTGAGACCCAGTACTTC
TRBJ1-4 . TRBV28 once CASSFRTVSNEKLFF TGTGCCAGCAGCTTTAGGACAGTCAGCAATGAAAAACTGTTTTTT
TRBJ2-7 . TRBV11-2 . CASSLDGAEGGEQYF TGTGCCAGCAGCTTAGATGGGGCAGAGGGCGGCGAGCAGTACTTC
TRBJ1-2 . TRBV10-1 . CASTGDNGRFQF TGCGCCAGCACAGGGGACAACGGTAGATTTCAATTC
TRBJ2-7 . TRBV5-5 . CASSLGGSTYEQYF TGTGCCAGCAGCTTGGGAGGGAGTACTTACGAGCAGTACTTC
TRBJ1-4 . TRBV4-1 few CASSQRGGDEKLFF TGCGCCAGCAGCCAAAGGGGGGGGGATGAAAAACTGTTTTTT
TRBJ1-1 TRBD1 TRBV5-1 . CASRPGQGSYTEAFF TGCGCCAGCAGACCGGGACAGGGGAGTTACACTGAAGCTTTCTTT
TRBJ2-1 . TRBV19 . CASSMGQNNEQFF TGTGCCAGTAGTATGGGGCAGAACAATGAGCAGTTCTTC
TRBJ2-7 . TRBV19 . CASTPRGSLYEQYF TGTGCCAGTACCCCGAGAGGGAGCCTCTACGAGCAGTACTTC